This T cell receptor (beta chain) was profiled in a study of chemoradiotherapy in HPV16-positive cancers (dated by TCRdb to 2022 to 2024). The study in broad terms: Using functional T-cell assays on cells from two HPV16-positive patients, the researchers defined candidate HPV-specific T-cell clones and common TCR motifs. The study asked whether T-cell immunity against the HPV oncoproteins E6 and E7 changes during chemoradiotherapy and whether it affects survival. TCR repertoires from some 90 patients with HPV-related cancers were then used to track the candidate HPV-specific TCRs and motifs. Points the paper makes about the study in general: Expansion of candidate HPV-specific clones and E7-related TCR motifs was observed in the tumor microenvironment during treatment, whereas no such expansion was observed for non-HPV-specific T cells. The functional definition of HPV-specific T cells came from only a couple of HPV16-positive patients, and the survival association was reported for HPV16-positive patients. In HPV16-positive patients, expansion of HPV-responsive T cells during chemoradiotherapy was found to be associated with improved recurrence-free survival.

A remark on this clone: Its antigen remains unidentified. Qualities for individual bases were not recorded, and no much larger clone is one base off.

From cysteine to phenylalanine, the CDR3 is 14 amino acids long. The retained sequence is limited to the CDR3, 42 bases, with the frame set at the first base. V is pared back by 5 bases and J by 8 bases, with 15 bases lying between the germline termini. From a lookup of the germline V gene (reference sequence), CDR1 and CDR2 are SEHNR and FQNEAQ. Libraries were prepared through the immunoSEQ multiplex PCR assay. Held by TCRdb, this immuneACCESS table contains in-frame sequences only and omits some clones. Under half of the omission traces to an unresolved V gene where checked; the cause of the rest is unknown. The sample table holds some 7,700 clones, of which around three quarters were seen once. Under 8.5% of the sample rests with the top ten. Repertoires were sampled repeatedly over the course of chemoradiotherapy so that clonal expansion in the tumor microenvironment could be followed.

This TCR was sampled from a human donor with HPV-associated anogenital cancer. The chain is encoded by TRBV7-9 joined to TRBJ1-4; the D gene assignment is ambiguous. The sample was taken from a patient who underwent chemoradiotherapy. The bases read TGTGCCAGCAGCCTCCGGACTTCTGGGGAAAAACTGTTTTTT. The translation is CASSLRTSGEKLFF.